Each of the 6 T cell receptor beta chains below was sequenced from the same sample in a study of neurological immune-mediated disorders. In TCRdb, the 5' RACE reads were re-called with MiXCR into one record per CDR3 protein. The table lists 75,000 to 90,000 distinct CDR3 sequences, around a tenth of them singletons. The sample comprised PBMCs. The receptors derive from a middle-aged man in good health.

In this sample, this clonotype turned up many times. J is TRBJ1-1 and V is TRBV6-5, with D possibly TRBD1 on 5 matching bases. The CDR3 spans 14 residues. V was cut by 2 bases and J by 0 bases, with 7 bases left in between. Germline loops: CDR1 MNHEY, CDR2 SVGAGI. CDR3 in DNA: TGTGCCAGCAGTTACGGGGGGTTGAACACTGAAGCTTTCTTT. This gives the protein CASSYGGLNTEAFF.

The table lists this clonotype with many counts. The chain combines TRBV12-3 or TRBV12-4 with TRBJ2-7; D remains unclear. There are 14 residues in the CDR3. Trimming cost V 9 bases and J 0 bases, with 15 bases left between them. The CDR3 DNA sequence: TGTGCCAGTGCAGTATCGGCTAGCTCCTACGAGCAGTACTTC. Translating it yields CASAVSASSYEQYF.

There are many counts of this clonotype. The chain uses TRBV15 and TRBJ1-1, with D tentatively TRBD1 (6 bases). CDR1 LNHNV and CDR2 YYDKDF come from the germline V gene (reference sequence). CDR3 length equals 14 residues. Between the trimmed V and J ends, which lost 1 base and 1 base, there was a span of 7 bases. CDR3 sequence (DNA): TGTGCCACCAGCAGAGGGACAGCGAACACTGAAGCTTTCTTT. As protein: CATSRGTANTEAFF. The full variable domain, in which reference TRBV15 and TRBJ1-1 provide the parts outside the CDR3, is DAMVIQNPRYQVTQFGKPVTLSCSQTLNHNVMYWYQQKSSQAPKLLFHYYDKDFNNEADTPDNFQSRRPNTSFCFLDIRSPGLGDTAMYLCATSRGTANTEAFFGQGTRLTVV.

The CDR3 loop is CAWSRGFYQETQYF. The DNA of the CDR3 is TGTGCCTGGAGCCGAGGGTTCTACCAAGAGACCCAGTACTTC. The V and J genes are TRBV30 and TRBJ2-5, with a tentative D call TRBD2 (5 bases). This CDR3 region has 14 residues. Trimming took off 3 bases at V and 0 bases at J, with 11 bases between the two ends. Germline V lookup: CDR1 GTSNPN, CDR2 SVGIG (reference sequence).

This clonotype occurred many times. V usage is TRBV7-9 and J usage is TRBJ2-5, with 12 bases that match TRBD2. Germline CDR1 is SEHNR and CDR2 is FQNEAQ (reference sequence). CDR3 length equals 16 residues. The junction had 7 bases not matched to a gene; V was cut back by 5 bases and J by 3 bases. CDR3 in DNA: TGTGCCAGCAGCCCCCGACTAGCGGGAGAGGAAGAGACCCAGTACTTC. It translates to CASSPRLAGEEETQYF. Based on the CDR3 plus reference TRBV7-9 and TRBJ2-5, the full variable domain is DTGVSQNPRHKITKRGQNVTFRCDPISEHNRLYWYRQTLGQGPEFLTYFQNEAQLEKSRLLSDRFSAERPKGSFSTLEIQRTEQGDSAMYLCASSPRLAGEEETQYFGPGTRLLVL.

This clonotype was seen at least ten times. The chain uses TRBV5-1 and TRBJ2-7, with no clear D. Germline-derived CDR1 and CDR2 are SGHRS and YFSETQ. This CDR3 comprises 14 residues. Trimming removed 0 bases at V and 2 bases at J, with 9 bases between. CDR3 sequence reads: CASSLEGQPYEQYF. The CDR3 nucleotides read TGCGCCAGCAGCTTGGAGGGTCAACCCTACGAGCAGTACTTC.